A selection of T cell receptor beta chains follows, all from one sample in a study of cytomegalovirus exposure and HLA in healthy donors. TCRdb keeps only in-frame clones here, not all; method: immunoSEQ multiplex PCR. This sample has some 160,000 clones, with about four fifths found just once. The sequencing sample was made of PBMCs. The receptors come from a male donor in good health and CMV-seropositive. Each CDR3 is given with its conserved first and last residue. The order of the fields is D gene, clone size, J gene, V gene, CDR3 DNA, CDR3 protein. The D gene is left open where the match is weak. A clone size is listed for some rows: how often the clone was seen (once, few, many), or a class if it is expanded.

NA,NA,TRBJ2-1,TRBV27,TGTGCCAGCAGTCCCTCTTTCGGGGCGGGGCCTTCCTACAATGAGCAGTTCTTC,CASSPSFGAGPSYNEQFF
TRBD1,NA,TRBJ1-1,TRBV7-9,TGTGCCAGCAGCTTCGGGACAGTCACTGAAGCTTTCTTT,CASSFGTVTEAFF
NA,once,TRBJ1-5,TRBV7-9,TGTGCCAGCAGCGTGGGGGCTAATCAGCCCCAGCATTTT,CASSVGANQPQHF
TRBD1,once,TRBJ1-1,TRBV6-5,TGTGCCAGCAGTTATTTACAGGGGACTGAAGCTTTCTTT,CASSYLQGTEAFF
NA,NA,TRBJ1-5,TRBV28,TGTGCCAGCAGTTTAGTGTTCGGGGGCAATCAGCCCCAGCATTTT,CASSLVFGGNQPQHF
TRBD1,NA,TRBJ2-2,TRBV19,TGTGCCAGTAGTATGAGCGACAGGGACCCCGGGGAGCTGTTTTTT,CASSMSDRDPGELFF
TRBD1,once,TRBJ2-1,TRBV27,TGTGCCAGCAGCCTCAGGGGGACCAATGAGCAGTTCTTC,CASSLRGTNEQFF
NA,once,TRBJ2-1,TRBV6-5,TGTGCCAGCAGTTATGGGGGGGGCCCAAGAGGGGATGAGCAGTTCTTC,CASSYGGGPRGDEQFF
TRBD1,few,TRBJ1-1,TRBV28,TGTGCCAGCAGACTCAATAGGGGGCGAGGGACTGAAGCTTTCTTT,CASRLNRGRGTEAFF
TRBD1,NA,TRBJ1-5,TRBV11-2,TGTGCCAGCAGCCGCGGTAGAGGGGGCAGCTATAGCAATCAGCCCCAGCATTTT,CASSRGRGGSYSNQPQHF
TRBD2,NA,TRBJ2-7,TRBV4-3,TGCGCCAGCAGCCAAGCGTTAGGACTAGGTCGCGAGCAGTACTTC,CASSQALGLGREQYF
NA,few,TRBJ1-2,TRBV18,TGTGCCAGCTCACCAGGGCACGATCTCGGCTACACCTTC,CASSPGHDLGYTF
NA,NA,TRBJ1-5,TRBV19,TGTGCCAGTAGTAGGGAGCGGGGCAATCAGCCCCAGCATTTT,CASSRERGNQPQHF
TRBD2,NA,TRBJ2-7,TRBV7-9,TGTGCCAGCAGCGCCAACCCGGGACTAGCGGCAACCTACGAGCAGTACTTC,CASSANPGLAATYEQYF
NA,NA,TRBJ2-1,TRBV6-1,TGTGCCAGCAGTGTACAGGGCATCTCCTACAATGAGCAGTTCTTC,CASSVQGISYNEQFF
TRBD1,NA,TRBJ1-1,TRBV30,TGTGCCTGGGCGGGACAGGGCCCGATGATGAACACTGAAGCTTTCTTT,CAWAGQGPMMNTEAFF
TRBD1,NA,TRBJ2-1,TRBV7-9,TGTGCCAGCAGTTCATCCCCGGGACAGGCTTTCTCCTACAATGAGCAGTTCTTC,CASSSSPGQAFSYNEQFF
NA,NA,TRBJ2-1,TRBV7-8,TGTGCCAGCAGCTTAAGCGCAGGACTTTACAATGAGCAGTTCTTC,CASSLSAGLYNEQFF
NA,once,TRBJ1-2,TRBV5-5,TGTGCCAGCAGCTTGGTCCCAGGGGACTATGGCTACACCTTC,CASSLVPGDYGYTF
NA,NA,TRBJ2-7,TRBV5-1,TGCGCCAGCAGCCCGGACGGCCCCGAGGGCGAGCAGTACTTC,CASSPDGPEGEQYF
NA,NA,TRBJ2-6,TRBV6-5,TGTGCCAGCAGTTTGTCGAGAGGGGCCAACGTCCTGACTTTC,CASSLSRGANVLTF
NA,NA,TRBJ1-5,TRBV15,TGTGCCACCAGCCCCAAGGGGATTCGTAATCAGCCCCAGCATTTT,CATSPKGIRNQPQHF
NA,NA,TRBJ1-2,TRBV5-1,TGCGCCAGCACCCCCTACGGCCGGGGGGACTATGGCTACACCTTC,CASTPYGRGDYGYTF
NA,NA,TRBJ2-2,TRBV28,TGTGCCAGCAGTTTCGTTCCGGCTGGGACTAACACCGGGGAGCTGTTTTTT,CASSFVPAGTNTGELFF
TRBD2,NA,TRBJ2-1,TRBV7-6,TGTGCCAGCAGCTTAGGTAGCGGGGGATCGGATGAGCAGTTCTTC,CASSLGSGGSDEQFF
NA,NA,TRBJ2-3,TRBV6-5,TGTGCCAGCAGTTACTCCGACTCCACAGATACGCAGTATTTT,CASSYSDSTDTQYF
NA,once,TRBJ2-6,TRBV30,TGTGCCTGGAGTCCTCGTACGGGAGCCGGGGCCAACGTCCTGACTTTC,CAWSPRTGAGANVLTF
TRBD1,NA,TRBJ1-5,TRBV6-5,TGTGCCAGCAGTTCTCAGACAGGGGGCAATCAGCCCCAGCATTTT,CASSSQTGGNQPQHF
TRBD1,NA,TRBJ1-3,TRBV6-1,TGTGCCGGAAACAGGGGGAACACTGGAAACACCATATATTTT,CAGNRGNTGNTIYF
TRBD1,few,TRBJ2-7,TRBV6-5,TGTGCCAGCAGACCTCGGGACAGGGGCCGCCACGAGCAGTACTTC,CASRPRDRGRHEQYF
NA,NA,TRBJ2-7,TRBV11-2,TGTGCCAGCAGCTTAGTGGGCAGGGGAGTCGAGCAGTACTTC,CASSLVGRGVEQYF
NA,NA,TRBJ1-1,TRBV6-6,TGTGCCAGCAGTACCTTGTGGGGACTCACTGAAGCTTTCTTT,CASSTLWGLTEAFF
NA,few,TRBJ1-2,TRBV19,TGTGCCAGTAGTATAGAGGCAGTCGTCTATGGCTACACCTTC,CASSIEAVVYGYTF
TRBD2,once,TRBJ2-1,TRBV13,TGTGCCAGCAGCCAGCGCGTCGGGAGGGTCCAGTTCTTC,CASSQRVGRVQFF
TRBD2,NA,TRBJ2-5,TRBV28,TGTGCCAGCAGTGCCCCTGGAGCGGGGCCCCAGTACTTC,CASSAPGAGPQYF
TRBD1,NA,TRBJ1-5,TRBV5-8,TGTGCCAGCAGACGGACAGGGGAGGGGGATCAGCCCCAGCATTTT,CASRRTGEGDQPQHF
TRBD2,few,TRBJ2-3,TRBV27,TGTGCCAGCACCTCCCTAGCGGGAGGGACAGATACGCAGTATTTT,CASTSLAGGTDTQYF
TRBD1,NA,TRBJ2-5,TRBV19,TGTGCCAGTAGTTCGGGACAGACAGAGACCCAGTACTTC,CASSSGQTETQYF
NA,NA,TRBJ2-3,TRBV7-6,TGTGCCAGCAGCCCTACGGAGGGACGTTATACCACAGATACGCAGTATTTT,CASSPTEGRYTTDTQYF
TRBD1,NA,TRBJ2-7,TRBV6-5,TGTGCCAGCACCCCCGGAGGACAGGGGTACGAGCAGTACTTC,CASTPGGQGYEQYF
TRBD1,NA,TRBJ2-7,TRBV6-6,TGTGCCAGCAGTTACTCGATCCGGGACAGGGTATACGAGCAGTACTTC,CASSYSIRDRVYEQYF
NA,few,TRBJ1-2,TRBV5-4,TGTGCCAGCAGCTTAGCTTTGATAAGAAGAGGCTATGGCTACACCTTC,CASSLALIRRGYGYTF
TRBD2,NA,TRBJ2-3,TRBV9,TGTGCCAGCAGCGACCTAGCGGGGGACAGCACAGATACGCAGTATTTT,CASSDLAGDSTDTQYF
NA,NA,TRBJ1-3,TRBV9,TGTGCCAGCAGCAGTCGACAGTCCCACTCTGGAAACACCATATATTTT,CASSSRQSHSGNTIYF
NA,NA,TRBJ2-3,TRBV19,TGTGCCAGTCAACAGGCTAGCACAGATACGCAGTATTTT,CASQQASTDTQYF
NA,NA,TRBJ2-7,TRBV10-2,TGCGCCAGCAGTGTGACAGGTTCCTTCTACGAGCAGTACTTC,CASSVTGSFYEQYF
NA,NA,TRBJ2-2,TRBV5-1,TGCGCCAGCAGGGTGGACAGGAACACCGGGGAGCTGTTTTTT,CASRVDRNTGELFF
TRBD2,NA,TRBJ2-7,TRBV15,TGTGCCACCAGCTTTGGCGGGAGGGTCTACGAGCAGTACTTC,CATSFGGRVYEQYF
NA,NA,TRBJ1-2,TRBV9,TGTGCCAGCAGCCTAGAGGGGACAAACTATGGCTACACCTTC,CASSLEGTNYGYTF
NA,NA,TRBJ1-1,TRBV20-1,TGCAGTGCTAGAGATCTGTCGGCTTTCTTT,CSARDLSAFF
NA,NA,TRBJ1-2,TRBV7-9,TGTGCCAGCAGCCGACAGATCAACTATGGCTACACCTTC,CASSRQINYGYTF
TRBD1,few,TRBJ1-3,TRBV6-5,TGTGCCAGCAGTTACTCCGGGACAGCCCTTGGAAACACCATATATTTT,CASSYSGTALGNTIYF
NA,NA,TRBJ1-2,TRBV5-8,TGTGCCAGCAGCTACCTAACAGGGAACTATGGCTACACCTTC,CASSYLTGNYGYTF
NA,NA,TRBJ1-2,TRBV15,TGTGCCACCAGCAGCGGCGGGGACTATGGCTACACCTTC,CATSSGGDYGYTF
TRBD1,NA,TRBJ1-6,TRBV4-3,TGCGCCAGCAGTCATCAGGACAGGGGAGAGGGTTCACCCCTCCACTTT,CASSHQDRGEGSPLHF
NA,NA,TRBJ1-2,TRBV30,TGTGCCTGGAGTGGTCAGTTTAACTATGGCTACACCTTC,CAWSGQFNYGYTF
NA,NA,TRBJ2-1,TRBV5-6,TGTGCCAGCAGCCCCTCTGATAGAACCCTCTACAATGAGCAGTTCTTC,CASSPSDRTLYNEQFF
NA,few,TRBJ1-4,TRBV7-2,TGTGCCAGCAGCTTAGCTGGGGGCGGGTCTGCAACTAATGAAAAACTGTTTTTT,CASSLAGGGSATNEKLFF
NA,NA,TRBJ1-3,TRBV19,TGTGCCACCTCACAGGGCAGCTCTGGAAACACCATATATTTT,CATSQGSSGNTIYF
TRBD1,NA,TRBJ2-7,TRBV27,TGTGCCAGCAGTGTAGGACAGGGGAGCGAGCAGTACTTC,CASSVGQGSEQYF